This T cell receptor beta chain is from a study of T cell repertoires in cytomegalovirus infection. Study-wide background: Matching HLA type, along with CMV infection, was indicated by public TCR beta signatures.

MiXCR, run by TCRdb on the reads, gives a single entry per CDR3 protein. The sample has hundreds of thousands of distinct CDR3 sequences, roughly 33% seen once; the top ten hold 15% to 20%. Study-level findings and limits: The response measured ex vivo was dominated by TCR beta clonotypes (HLA-C-restricted and CMV-specific).

This clonotype was seen a few times. Its matching antigen is unknown. Deletions cut 5 bases from V and 4 bases from J, with 11 bases between. CDR1 is DFQATT, CDR2 SNEGSKA, per germline (reference sequence). There are 13 residues in the CDR3. The receptor comes from a human donor in good health (CMV status not recorded). Some clones in this sample may be carry-over from other donors' samples. The rearrangement uses TRBV20-1 and TRBJ2-2, with D tentatively TRBD1 or TRBD2 (5 bases each). This specimen was cultured PBMCs, taken from culture after CMV antigen stimulation. The CDR3 bases are TGCAGTGCTCGGGACCGTATCACCGGGGAGCTGTTTTTT. This translates into CSARDRITGELFF.